This T cell receptor beta chain was retrieved from a study of identical twins listed by TCRdb under 2016. Looking at the study overall: TCR alpha and beta repertoires from monozygotic twins, unrelated adults of various ages and cord blood were deep-sequenced to test whether fetal clonotypes persist. To rule out contamination, the twin experiments were replicated at different times with different library preparation protocols.

The germline V gene specifies MNHEY as CDR1 and SVGAGI as CDR2. Germline trimming amounts to 2 bases on V and 5 bases on J, with 13 as the count of junction bases outside the gene matches. The CDR3, cysteine through phenylalanine, is 17 amino acids long. Left in the record is the CDR3 DNA by itself, 51 bases read in frame from the first base. This clonotype has more than one count but fewer than ten. No antigen is known for it. No much larger clonotype is one base removed from it; base qualities were not supplied. The library was prepared using 5' RACE. The data were produced on an Illumina HiSeq 2000. A universal primer binding site was introduced by template switching, and a unique molecular identifier was present in the final cDNA, enabling accurate counting of TCR cDNA molecules. Specific primers in the conserved constant-segment region were used to synthesize first-strand cDNA for TCR alpha and beta chains. To control for contamination, every cDNA library was double barcoded, receiving both a SMART-Mk sample barcode and Illumina barcodes. TruSeq adapter sequences along with Illumina sample barcodes were introduced in two successive PCR steps. TCR alpha and beta cDNA libraries were sequenced on the Illumina HiSeq platform with custom primers. The published analysis was carried out like this. Unique molecular identifiers were extracted from raw reads with MiGEC, and CDR3 positions were determined with MiXCR. Recombination models were inferred per individual with the repgenHMM and IGoR tools using an EM algorithm. The tcR package in R was used for shared clonotype analysis, with sharing normalized by the product of cloneset sizes. To study raw recombination without the effects of thymic and clonal selection, out-of-frame nonproductive sequences were analyzed. TCRdb trimmed public reads at Q25 via fastp, called clones via MiXCR and kept in-frame beta chains. A single entry per CDR3 protein holds the most common genes and DNA from its merged rows. TCRdb's processing, not the authors', yielded these V and J calls. The sample yields 450,000 or so distinct CDR3 sequences; approximately 17% were counted once. Roughly 12% of the sample is in the top ten clones.

All donors were healthy Caucasians. The researchers also sequenced three unrelated adults who were not twins: a male aged 18 to 29, a male aged 50 to 60, and a female aged 50 to 60. Using Miltenyi CD45RO+ enrichment and human naive T-cell isolation kits, memory (CD45RO+) and naive T cells were isolated from PBMC. On the study overall, not on this receptor specifically: Fewer insertions were carried by abundant cord blood beta clonotypes; a weaker similar trend was observed in young adult naive repertoires, while no such trend was observed in memory repertoires. Out-of-frame TCR alpha sharing in monozygotic twins was systematically underestimated by recombination models, whereas sharing between unrelated individuals was in agreement with the recombination models. Excess twin sharing in beta out-of-frame sequences was weaker because fewer shared sequences lowered the signal-to-noise ratio. Compared with coincidental sharing between unrelated individuals, out-of-frame TCR alpha sequences shared between twins showed an excess of sequences with low generation probability. Because the same donors could not be followed over many years, conclusions were based on cross-sectional statistical analysis. Zero-insertion analyses could be partly confounded by invariant T cells such as MAIT and iNKT, although diverse VJ usage argued against such confounding for most clonotypes.

The TCR comes from a man aged 50-59 years in good health. This chain joins TRBV6-5 to TRBJ2-3; 7 bases in the junction line up with TRBD2. Sequencing was performed on naive T cells sorted from blood. In light of the paper, this sample's cell subset or site label describes: cells isolated with a human naive T-cell isolation kit. The nucleotide sequence is TGTGCCAGCAGTTACGAGCGGGGAGCCGCTGGGGGAGATACGCAGTATTTT. The encoded protein is CASSYERGAAGGDTQYF.